The clone carrying this TCR beta chain was counted between two and nine times. Its antigen remains unknown. V was pared by 0 bases and J by 4 bases, with 3 bases between. CDR1 is MGHRA, CDR2 YSYEKL, per germline. This CDR3 is built from 12 residues. This entry is derived from a study of cytotoxic CD8 clonotypes in ibrutinib-treated CLL. About the research overall: The cohort had 11 relapsed/refractory and some 16 treatment-naive patients, 17 IGHV unmutated.

Overall study results and limits: Treatment saw public clonotypes, which were uncommon, either contract or stay stable. Patients had baseline clonality above age-matched healthy donors, and this clonality moved with circulating CD8+ T-cell counts. Higher clonality was seen at ibrutinib response and a return toward baseline at progression.

The repertoire was sequenced with immunoSEQ multiplex PCR; TCRdb's copy has only in-frame clones and lacks some. The repertoire includes roughly 53,000 clones, approximately 54% of them detected once, and 20% to 30% sits in the top ten. Sample: PBMCs, taken at disease progression, from a patient treated with ibrutinib. This chain links TRBV4-1 with TRBJ1-2, with unresolved D. The source is a human donor with chronic lymphocytic leukemia. For the CDR3, the DNA is TGCGCCAGCAGCCAAGAGCTCTATGGCTACACCTTC. It encodes CASSQELYGYTF.